These 13 T cell receptor beta chains originate from one sample sequenced in a study of blood T cell repertoires in COVID-19. Libraries were prepared by immunoSEQ multiplex PCR; TCRdb keeps only in-frame clonotypes and omits some of them. This sample has around 120,000 clones, with around 86% found just once. Sequenced material: peripheral blood. These TCRs come from a man older than 75 with acute or convalescent COVID-19.

The chain joins TRBV29-1 to TRBJ1-6, with D possibly matching TRBD1 (5 bases). Germline CDR1 reads SQVTM; CDR2 reads ANQGSEA. This CDR3 spans 13 amino acids. V dropped 1 base and J dropped 10 bases, with 11 bases sitting between them. The CDR3 loop is CSVEVQSGSPLHF. In DNA form, the CDR3 reads TGCAGCGTTGAAGTGCAGTCAGGGTCACCCCTCCACTTT.

The J gene is TRBJ1-1, the V gene TRBV2; no clear D gene. V lost 0 bases to trimming and J lost 5 bases, with 10 bases between them. Germline loops: CDR1 SNHLY, CDR2 FYNNEI. The CDR3 sequence is 14 residues long. CDR3 nucleotides: TGTGCCAGCAGTGAAGCGACCGGGTATACTGAAGCTTTCTTT. Its protein product is CASSEATGYTEAFF.

This chain uses TRBV6-5 with TRBJ1-5; D is possibly TRBD1 (5 bases). The V end was cut by 4 bases, the J end by 6 bases, with 13 bases between. There are 14 residues in the CDR3. The germline gives CDR1 MNHEY, CDR2 SVGAGI. The CDR3 reads CASSSPGLGQPQHF. The CDR3 DNA reads as TGTGCCAGCAGTTCCCCAGGGTTGGGTCAGCCCCAGCATTTT.

The V gene is TRBV2, the J gene TRBJ2-7; D gene ambiguous. Looked up from germline, CDR1 is SNHLY and CDR2 is FYNNEI. V gave up 5 bases and J gave up 6 bases, with 14 bases separating them. The CDR3 is 13 residues long. The CDR3 DNA reads as TGTGCCAGCAGTCCCTCCTTTTCGAGCGAGCAGTACTTC. Amino acid sequence: CASSPSFSSEQYF.

This chain joins TRBV6-5 and TRBJ1-5; D gene uncertain. The CDR3 has 13 residues. Germline CDR1 reads MNHEY; CDR2 reads SVGAGI. Trimming removed 0 bases at V and 7 bases at J, with 7 bases between. The CDR3 coding sequence is TGTGCCAGCAGTTACTCACCTAACCAGCCCCAGCATTTT. This encodes CASSYSPNQPQHF.

The chain joins TRBV5-5 to TRBJ1-1; 7 bases fit TRBD1. Germline values: CDR1 SGHKS, CDR2 YYEKEE (reference sequence). The CDR3 is 15 residues long. J was trimmed by 1 base and V by 0 bases; bases with no gene match: 3. The CDR3: CASSLAGTANTEAFF. The CDR3 DNA sequence: TGTGCCAGCAGCTTGGCCGGGACAGCGAACACTGAAGCTTTCTTT.

This rearrangement joins TRBV6-5 to TRBJ2-7; 7 bases match TRBD1. Trimming took 4 bases from V and 3 from J; bases not matched to a gene: 6. There are 14 residues in the CDR3. CDR1 is MNHEY, CDR2 SVGAGI, per germline. The CDR3 sequence: CASSLTGAGYEQYF. CDR3 coding DNA: TGTGCCAGCAGTTTAACAGGGGCGGGCTACGAGCAGTACTTC.

CDR3 protein: CASGLRGGKQYF. The CDR3 DNA reads TGTGCTAGTGGTTTAAGGGGCGGAAAGCAGTACTTC. This chain uses TRBV12-5 with TRBJ2-7; D possibly corresponds to TRBD1 (5 bases). The length of the CDR3 is 12 residues. Germline V lookup: CDR1 LGHNT, CDR2 FRNRAP. Between the trimmed V and J ends, which lost 3 bases and 8 bases, there was a span of 11 bases. Complete variable domain (other parts from reference TRBV12-5 and TRBJ2-7): DARVTQTPRHKVTEMGQEVTMRCQPILGHNTVFWYRQTMMQGLELLAYFRNRAPLDDSGMPKDRFSAEMPDATLATLKIQPSEPRDSAVYFCASGLRGGKQYFGPGTRLTVT.

The chain combines TRBV7-3 with TRBJ2-7, with D perhaps TRBD1 (6 bases). Germline V gene sequence: CDR1 SGHTA, CDR2 FQGTGA. V was pared by 5 bases and J by 7 bases, with 21 bases between. The CDR3 totals 15 residues. As DNA, the CDR3 is TGTGCCAGCAGCCCCAATCACGAGGGGGAAGCGGAGCAGTACTTC. It yields the protein CASSPNHEGEAEQYF.

V is TRBV11-1 and J is TRBJ2-5; 7 bases are a match to TRBD1. The germline CDR1 and CDR2 sequences are SGHAT and FQDESV (reference sequence). This CDR3 comprises 13 residues. V was clipped by 7 bases and J by 2 bases; unmatched bases: 4. The CDR3 nucleotides read TGTGCCAGCATCCCCAGGGGGCAAGAGACCCAGTACTTC. As protein: CASIPRGQETQYF.

The V and J genes are TRBV10-3 and TRBJ2-5; D perhaps matches TRBD2 (6 bases). CDR3 length equals 12 residues. The germline V and J ends were trimmed by 8 bases and 1 base, with 8 bases remaining between them. Per the germline V gene, CDR1 is ENHRY and CDR2 is SYGVKD. The CDR3 DNA reads as TGTGCCATCGGGGGGTCCCAAGAGACCCAGTACTTC. This codes for CAIGGSQETQYF.

The V gene is TRBV7-8, the J gene TRBJ1-2; 11 positions agree with TRBD1. CDR1 SGHVS and CDR2 FQNEAQ come from the germline V gene. This CDR3 is built from 16 residues. J was trimmed by 7 bases and V by 6 bases; bases with no gene match: 13. The CDR3 nucleotides are TGTGCCAGCAGGAGCTCCGGGACAGGGGGGAAGGGTGGCTACACCTTC. Its protein is CASRSSGTGGKGGYTF.

The CDR3 sequence is CASSEATGGSGNTIYF. The CDR3 nucleotides read TGTGCCAGCAGTGAAGCGACAGGGGGCTCTGGAAACACCATATATTTT. The rearrangement links TRBV6-1 to TRBJ1-3; 9 bases line up with TRBD1. V shed 0 bases, J shed 0 bases, and the junction held 0 bases outside the gene matches. The CDR3 loop spans 16 amino acids. CDR1 and CDR2 (germline): MNHNS, SASEGT.